Here is one T cell receptor (beta chain) with its context. Germline CDR1 reads SNHLY; CDR2 reads FYNNEI. With 6 bases removed from V and 5 bases from J, the gap between germline ends came to 11 bases. The CDR3 contains 12 residues. The data stem from a study of lymphopenia after photon versus proton radiotherapy. TCRdb's table, derived via immunoSEQ multiplex PCR, lists solely in-frame clones and lacks some. This sample yields fewer than 35,000 clones, of which nearly 90% are seen a single time; 6.6% belongs to the top ten. The sequence came from a woman in her seventies with pancreatic cancer. Some clones in this sample may be carry-over from other donors' samples. The chain combines TRBV2 with TRBJ2-7; perhaps TRBD1 as D (5 bases). The sequences come from peripheral blood, collected from a patient treated with proton-based radiotherapy. CDR3 amino acids: CASRPLGDEQYF. CDR3 DNA sequence: TGTGCCAGCAGACCCCTAGGGGACGAGCAGTACTTC.